The clone carrying this T cell receptor (beta chain) was found once. The donors were all healthy and Caucasian. This entry is derived from a study of identical twins. A template switching step contributed a universal primer site, while unique molecular identifiers were present in the cDNA. In TCRdb, the 5' RACE reads were re-called with MiXCR into one record per CDR3 protein. This sample has 1,800,000 or so distinct CDR3 sequences, with less than 40% found just once. This CDR3 is built from 16 residues. CDR1 SGHRS and CDR2 YFSETQ come from the germline V gene. With V trimmed by 4 bases and J by 3 bases, 11 bases remained unmatched.

The TCR originated in a newborn girl in good health. Material: cord blood. The V and J genes are TRBV5-1 and TRBJ1-1, with 8 bases identical to TRBD1. The CDR3 loop is CASSAGTGTFYTEAFF. The DNA for the CDR3 is TGCGCCAGCAGCGCCGGGACAGGCACGTTTTACACTGAAGCTTTCTTT.